This T cell receptor beta chain was retrieved from a study of blood T cells in healthy people across ages. Using a J-beta primer mix together with a sample-barcoded 5' primer, a second PCR was run for roughly 6 to 11 cycles. Tagging of each cDNA molecule was performed by a template-switch adaptor with 12 random nucleotides. Each sample provided no less than 2.5 million CDR3-containing paired-end reads. One entry per CDR3 protein results from TCRdb running MiXCR on the 5' RACE reads. The sample includes some 1,500,000 distinct CDR3 sequences, about 42% of them seen just once. Overall study results and limits: Older individuals had lower TCR beta diversity per million T cells (the decline was roughly linear). The study lacked donor CMV status, which possibly confounded expanded clonotype changes.

Trimming removed 4 bases from V and 7 bases from J; junction bases left unmatched: 9. Per germline, CDR1 MGHRA and CDR2 YSYEKL. This CDR3 is built from 15 residues. About this clonotype: Its antigen is not identified. A read error is possible here, since a much larger clone lies one base away.

Sequences were obtained from blood. The receptor was isolated from a young woman in good health. The chain uses TRBV4-1 and TRBJ2-7; TRBD2 agrees at 11 bases. The CDR3 sequence: CASSPTSGNYNEQYF. CDR3 sequence (DNA): TGCGCCAGCAGCCCGACTAGCGGGAATTACAATGAGCAGTACTTC.